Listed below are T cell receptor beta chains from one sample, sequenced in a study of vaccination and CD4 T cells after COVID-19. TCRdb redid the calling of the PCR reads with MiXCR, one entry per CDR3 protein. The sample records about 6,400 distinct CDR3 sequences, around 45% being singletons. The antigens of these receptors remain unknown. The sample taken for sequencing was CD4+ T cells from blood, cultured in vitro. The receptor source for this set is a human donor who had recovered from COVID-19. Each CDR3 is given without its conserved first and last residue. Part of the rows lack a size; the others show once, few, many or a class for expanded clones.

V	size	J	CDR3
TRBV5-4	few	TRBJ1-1	ASIWNTEAF
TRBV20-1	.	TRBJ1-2	SARDAWDRDGYT
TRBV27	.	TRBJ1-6	ASSSGQRYNSPLH
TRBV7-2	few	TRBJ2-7	ASRPRVTFLGEQY
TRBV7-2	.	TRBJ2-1	ASSLMIARKISYNEQF
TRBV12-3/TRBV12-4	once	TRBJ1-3	ASSFRGSTVRNTIY
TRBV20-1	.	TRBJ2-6	SARDRSSGANVLT
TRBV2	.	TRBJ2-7	ASRGATGRGEQY
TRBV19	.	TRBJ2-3	ASRPSGSTDTQY
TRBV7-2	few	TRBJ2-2	ASSRNGGSNTGELF
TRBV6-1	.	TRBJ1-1	ASSEPYTEAF
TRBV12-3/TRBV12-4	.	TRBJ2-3	ASSLGTGRADGDTQY
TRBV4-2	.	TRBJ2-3	ASSPSYRSDTDTQY
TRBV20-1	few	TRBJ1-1	SARDLRGNTEAF
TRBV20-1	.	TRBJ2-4	SARVAGGAKNIQY
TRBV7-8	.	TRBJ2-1	ASSLDPSSYNEQF